The clone carrying this TCR beta chain was picked up one time. Its antigen is unknown. The data were obtained in a study of stem cell transplantation in POMP-related autoinflammatory disease. Study-wide background: Defective thymoproteasomes were hypothesized to impair CD8+ T-cell positive selection. Pre-transplant patients had naive-skewed CD4+ T cells and few CD8+ T cells.

Overall study findings and caveats: In PRAID patients, the number of distinct TRB V-J gene pairings was restricted. In patients with PRAID, every analyzed T-cell subset tended to show lower diversity and higher clonality.

The germline gives CDR1 LNHDA, CDR2 SQIVND (reference sequence). Trimming cost V 3 bases and J 5 bases, with 13 bases left between them. There are 14 residues in the CDR3. Sequencing used immunoSEQ multiplex PCR; TCRdb keeps in-frame clones, though not all of them. The table has roughly 68,000 clones, approximately 91% seen once. This TCR derives from a human patient with POMP-related autoinflammation and immune dysregulation (PRAID). Some T cells may have come from the graft donor. This sample comprised CD4+ T cells from PBMCs, obtained after stem cell transplantation. This chain uses TRBV19 with TRBJ2-5; TRBD2 is a possible D gene (7 bases). CDR3 in DNA: TGTGCCAGTAGTATTGGGGGGGCTATTGAGACCCAGTACTTC. Its protein product is CASSIGGAIETQYF.